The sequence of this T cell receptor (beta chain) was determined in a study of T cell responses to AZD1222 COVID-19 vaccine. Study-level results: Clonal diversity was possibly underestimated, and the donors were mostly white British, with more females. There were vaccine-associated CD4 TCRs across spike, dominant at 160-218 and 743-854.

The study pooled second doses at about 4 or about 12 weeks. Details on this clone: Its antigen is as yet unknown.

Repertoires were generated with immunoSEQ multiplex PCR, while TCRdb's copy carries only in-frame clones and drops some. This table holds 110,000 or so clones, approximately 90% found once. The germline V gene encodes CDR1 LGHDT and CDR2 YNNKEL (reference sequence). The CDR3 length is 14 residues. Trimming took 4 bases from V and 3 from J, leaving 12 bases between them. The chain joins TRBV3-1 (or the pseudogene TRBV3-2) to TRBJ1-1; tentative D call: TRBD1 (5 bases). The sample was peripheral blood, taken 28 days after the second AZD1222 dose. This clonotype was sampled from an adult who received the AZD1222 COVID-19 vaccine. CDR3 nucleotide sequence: TGTGCCAGCAGCCCAGGGAGGCTGTACACTGAAGCTTTCTTT. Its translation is CASSPGRLYTEAFF.